One and the same sample provided the 26 T cell receptor beta chains below, sequenced in a study of cytomegalovirus exposure and HLA in healthy donors. Primers: 60 Vbeta forward and 13 Jbeta reverse. Produced via immunoSEQ multiplex PCR; TCRdb's table is partial and in-frame only. Among around 120,000 clones, 70% to 85% were seen once, and the ten largest hold approximately 2.8%. Sequences were obtained from PBMCs. These receptors all stem from a middle-aged woman in good health and CMV-seronegative.

V usage is TRBV18 and J usage is TRBJ1-2; D unresolved. This CDR3 spans 14 amino acids. V gave up 0 bases and J gave up 6 bases, with 11 bases separating them. Germline assignment: CDR1 KGHSH and CDR2 LQKENI. The chain's CDR3 is CASSPPRSRDGYTF. The CDR3 bases are TGTGCCAGCTCACCACCGAGGTCTCGCGATGGCTACACCTTC.

The V gene is TRBV7-2, the J gene TRBJ2-1, with 7 bases fitting TRBD2. The CDR3 is 14 amino acids. Unmatched junction bases numbered 15, after V lost 4 bases and J lost 15 bases. The germline V gene has CDR1 SGHTA and CDR2 FQGNSA. The CDR3 sequence: CASSSRLAPFPPFF. CDR3 DNA: TGTGCCAGCAGCTCGCGACTAGCCCCCTTCCCGCCGTTCTTC.

The chain recombines TRBV19 with TRBJ1-1; TRBD1 matches 7 bases. Germline V gene lookup returns CDR1 LNHDA and CDR2 SQIVND (reference sequence). Trimming cost V 1 base and J 5 bases; bases outside gene matches: 7. CDR3 length equals 15 residues. The chain's CDR3 is CASSIGQGAKTEAFF. Here the CDR3 DNA reads TGTGCCAGTAGTATAGGACAGGGTGCGAAAACTGAAGCTTTCTTT. Full variable domain (missing parts from reference TRBV19 and TRBJ1-1): DGGITQSPKYLFRKEGQNVTLSCEQNLNHDAMYWYRQDPGQGLRLIYYSQIVNDFQKGDIAEGYSVSREKKESFPLTVTSAQKNPTAFYLCASSIGQGAKTEAFFGQGTRLTVV.

V is TRBV6-1 and J is TRBJ1-5; TRBD1 aligns across 8 bases. The CDR3 has 14 amino acids. Germline CDR1 is MNHNS and CDR2 is SASEGT. The V segment lost 7 bases and the J segment 6 bases; nucleotides outside the gene matches: 8. The CDR3 here is CASTQGARSQPQHF. The DNA for the CDR3 is TGTGCCAGCACGCAGGGGGCGCGGAGTCAGCCCCAGCATTTT.

The gene calls are TRBV5-5 and TRBJ1-6; possible D gene TRBD1, 6 bases. Trimming pared 3 bases from V and 5 bases from J, leaving 12 bases between. This CDR3 comprises 15 residues. Germline assignment: CDR1 SGHKS and CDR2 YYEKEE (reference sequence). CDR3 nucleotide sequence: TGTGCCAGCAGCTCCAGGGGTGATCATAATTCACCCCTCCACTTT. Translation: CASSSRGDHNSPLHF.

The rearrangement links TRBV10-3 to TRBJ1-3; no definite D call. The CDR3 runs to 16 residues. CDR1 and CDR2 from the germline V gene are ENHRY and SYGVKD. Trimming stripped 6 bases from V and 0 bases from J, with 15 bases between. The CDR3 spells CAISPQALSSGNTIYF. In DNA, the CDR3 is TGTGCCATCAGCCCCCAGGCCCTTTCCTCTGGAAACACCATATATTTT.

The V and J genes are TRBV5-4 and TRBJ1-2, with D possibly TRBD1 on 5 matching bases. V was pared by 3 bases and J by 6 bases, with 12 bases between. CDR3 size: 13 residues. Germline V gives CDR1 SGHNT, CDR2 YYREEE (reference sequence). In DNA form, the CDR3 reads TGTGCCAGCAGCTCCGACAGCACGCATGGCTACACCTTC. Residues: CASSSDSTHGYTF.

This clone occurred once. A far larger clone is off by one base, so a read error is likely. The chain carries TRBV15 and TRBJ2-3; D remains ambiguous. The CDR3 is 17 amino acids. CDR1 is LNHNV and CDR2 is YYDKDF in the germline V gene (reference sequence). Trimming cost V 0 bases and J 2 bases, with 15 bases left between them. CDR3 nucleotides: TGTGCCACCAGCAGAGATCCCTTTCCTATCCCCACAGATACGCAGTATTTT. Protein: CATSRDPFPIPTDTQYF.

This chain connects TRBV2 to TRBJ1-1; tentative D call: TRBD1 (5 bases). The CDR3 is 13 amino acids. The germline CDR1 and CDR2 sequences are SNHLY and FYNNEI. Trimming cost V 10 bases and J 1 base, with 13 bases left between them. The CDR3 sequence: CATLPQGNTEAFF. The CDR3 nucleotides read TGTGCCACCCTTCCCCAGGGGAACACTGAAGCTTTCTTT.

The chain has TRBV30 and TRBJ2-3; 7 bases are a match to TRBD1. Per the germline V gene, CDR1 is GTSNPN and CDR2 is SVGIG (reference sequence). This CDR3 has 14 residues. With 5 bases clipped from V and 1 base from J, the junction kept 6 bases outside the gene matches. The CDR3 sequence: CAWGEGGGTDTQYF. DNA of the CDR3: TGTGCCTGGGGGGAAGGGGGCGGCACAGATACGCAGTATTTT.

CDR3 coding DNA: TGTGCCAGCAGTGACCCCTCGGGCAATGAGCAGTTCTTC. Protein product: CASSDPSGNEQFF. V gene TRBV25-1 combines with J gene TRBJ2-1; D is unclear. V was shortened by 3 bases and J by 6 bases, with 9 bases between the two germline ends. The V gene's germline CDR1 is MGHDK and CDR2 SYGVNS. The CDR3 runs to 13 residues. Using reference TRBV25-1 and TRBJ2-1 for the parts outside the CDR3, the full variable domain is EADIYQTPRYLVIGTGKKITLECSQTMGHDKMYWYQQDPGMELHLIHYSYGVNSTEKGDLSSESTVSRIRTEHFPLTLESARPSHTSQYLCASSDPSGNEQFFGPGTRLTVL.

CDR3 in DNA: TGTGCCAGCAGCCCGACCTGGACTAGCGGGGGAAGAGGAGAGACCCAGTACTTC. It encodes CASSPTWTSGGRGETQYF. V and J are TRBV11-2 and TRBJ2-5, with TRBD2 matching 13 bases. J was trimmed by 4 bases and V by 5 bases; bases with no gene match: 13. From germline, CDR1 is SGHAT and CDR2 FQNNGV. The CDR3 covers 18 residues. The full variable domain, its missing parts supplied by reference TRBV11-2 and TRBJ2-5, is EAGVAQSPRYKIIEKRQSVAFWCNPISGHATLYWYQQILGQGPKLLIQFQNNGVVDDSQLPKDRFSAERLKGVDSTLKIQPAKLEDSAVYLCASSPTWTSGGRGETQYFGPGTRLLVL.

This rearrangement joins TRBV9 to TRBJ1-2, with TRBD1 matching over 10 bases. This CDR3 has 16 amino acids. The J segment lost 8 bases and the V segment lost 0 bases, leaving 10 bases of the junction unmatched. CDR1 and CDR2 (germline): SGDLS, YYNGEE. DNA for the CDR3: TGTGCCAGCAGCGTAGAGGGACTCGACAGGGGGCACGGCTACACCTTC. Amino acids: CASSVEGLDRGHGYTF. The full variable domain, its missing parts supplied by reference TRBV9 and TRBJ1-2, is DSGVTQTPKHLITATGQRVTLRCSPRSGDLSVYWYQQSLDQGLQFLIQYYNGEERAKGNILERFSAQQFPDLHSELNLSSLELGDSALYFCASSVEGLDRGHGYTFGSGTRLTVV.

The genes are TRBV28 and TRBJ2-7, with a possible D match to TRBD2 (6 bases). This CDR3 has 14 amino acids. The germline V gene encodes CDR1 MDHEN and CDR2 SYDVKM. The V and J ends lost 3 bases and 3 bases respectively, with 12 bases between them. The DNA of the CDR3 is TGTGCCAGCAGTTTGACGGGAGTGTACTACGAGCAGTACTTC. Amino acids: CASSLTGVYYEQYF.

The rearrangement links TRBV7-2 to TRBJ2-7; 7 nucleotides align to TRBD1. The germline CDR1 and CDR2 sequences are SGHTA and FQGNSA. The V and J ends lost 1 base and 5 bases, in that order; junction bases with no gene match: 2. There are 13 residues in the CDR3. CDR3 DNA: TGTGCCAGCAGCTTAGACAGGGGCGACGAGCAGTACTTC. Its translation is CASSLDRGDEQYF.

This rearrangement joins TRBV10-2 to TRBJ2-1; D is perhaps TRBD2 (6 bases). Germline lookup yields CDR1 WSHSY and CDR2 SAAADI. The CDR3 extends over 16 amino acids. The V end was cut by 1 base, the J end by 7 bases, with 17 bases between. The CDR3 bases are TGCGCCAGCAGTGAGTGGGCGGCAGGGAGGTGGAATGAGCAGTTCTTC. This gives the protein CASSEWAAGRWNEQFF.

The chain employs TRBV7-8 and TRBJ2-3, with TRBD1 matching over 8 bases. Per germline, CDR1 SGHVS and CDR2 FQNEAQ. The CDR3 has 16 amino acids. The junction had 11 bases not matched to a gene; V was cut back by 5 bases and J by 4 bases. In DNA, the CDR3 is TGTGCCAGCAGCACGCGGACAGGGTTCGGCGCAGATACGCAGTATTTT. Protein: CASSTRTGFGADTQYF.

The V gene is TRBV18, the J gene TRBJ1-5, with a possible D match to TRBD1 (5 bases). Trimming cost V 2 bases and J 5 bases, with 13 bases left between them. The CDR3 length is 15 residues. In germline, CDR1 is KGHSH, CDR2 LQKENI. CDR3 nucleotides: TGTGCCAGCTCACCAGTAGCCGGGGGGGATCAGCCCCAGCATTTT. Its protein product is CASSPVAGGDQPQHF.

The rearrangement uses TRBV27 and TRBJ2-3; 9 nucleotides agree with TRBD1. V lost 5 bases, J lost 6 bases, and 9 bases stayed unmatched. Germline CDR1 reads MNHEY; CDR2 reads SMNVEV (reference sequence). This CDR3 has 15 residues. The CDR3 spells CASSRDRAHLDTQYF. The CDR3 DNA reads as TGTGCCAGCAGTAGGGACAGGGCCCACCTCGATACGCAGTATTTT.

This chain uses TRBV30 with TRBJ1-2; 7 nucleotides match TRBD1. The CDR3 covers 14 residues. CDR1 and CDR2 from the germline V gene are GTSNPN and SVGIG (reference sequence). The V gene end was trimmed by 0 bases and the J gene end by 4 bases; junction bases not matched to a gene: 5. Here the CDR3 reads CAWSVQGEGYGYTF. CDR3 DNA sequence: TGTGCCTGGAGTGTCCAGGGGGAAGGCTATGGCTACACCTTC.

Only one count was recorded for this clone. The chain carries TRBV7-9 and TRBJ1-4; TRBD1 might be the D (5 bases). The CDR3 length is 15 residues. Germline assignment: CDR1 SEHNR and CDR2 FQNEAQ (reference sequence). The ends were cut back, 3 bases at V and 4 bases at J, with 12 bases in the middle. The CDR3 sequence is CASSFTGPGNEKLFF. As DNA, the CDR3 is TGTGCCAGCAGCTTTACAGGTCCGGGTAATGAAAAACTGTTTTTT.

This chain connects TRBV2 to TRBJ2-7; tentatively, D is TRBD2 (6 bases). From germline, CDR1 is SNHLY and CDR2 FYNNEI. There are 13 residues in the CDR3. The ends were cut back, 7 bases at V and 3 bases at J, with 13 bases in the middle. The CDR3 nucleotides read TGTGCCAGCACGGGGGAGATAGGCTACGAGCAGTACTTC. It translates to CASTGEIGYEQYF. Variable domain in full (rest from reference TRBV2 and TRBJ2-7): EPEVTQTPSHQVTQMGQEVILRCVPISNHLYFYWYRQILGQKVEFLVSFYNNEISEKSEIFDDQFSVERPDGSNFTLKIRSTKLEDSAMYFCASTGEIGYEQYFGPGTRLTVT.

V gene TRBV7-8 combines with J gene TRBJ2-3; 7 bases agree with TRBD1. Germline V gene sequence: CDR1 SGHVS, CDR2 FQNEAQ. The trim removed 3 bases at V and 2 bases at J, leaving 11 bases unmatched. The CDR3 spans 17 residues. The CDR3 bases are TGTGCCAGCAGCTTTAGCCGGGGACAGATAAACACAGATACGCAGTATTTT. Encoded protein: CASSFSRGQINTDTQYF.

This clone was seen a few times. V gene TRBV7-2 combines with J gene TRBJ1-1; D uncertain. V was shortened by 1 base and J by 0 bases, with 6 bases between the two germline ends. CDR3 size: 14 residues. Germline V gene sequence: CDR1 SGHTA, CDR2 FQGNSA. In DNA, the CDR3 is TGTGCCAGCAGCTTAGGACAAATGAACACTGAAGCTTTCTTT. Residues: CASSLGQMNTEAFF.

J is TRBJ2-3 and V is TRBV19; the match to TRBD2 covers 10 bases. Germline V gene lookup returns CDR1 LNHDA and CDR2 SQIVND (reference sequence). The CDR3 has 15 amino acids. The ends lost 2 bases at V and 5 bases at J; junction bases unmatched: 4. In DNA form, the CDR3 reads TGTGCCAGTAGTATACTAGCGGGAGTGGGAGATACGCAGTATTTT. It specifies CASSILAGVGDTQYF.

The rearrangement uses TRBV7-6 and TRBJ2-1, with 12 nucleotides matching TRBD2. The CDR3 extends over 18 amino acids. CDR1 is SGHVS, CDR2 FNYEAQ, per germline. Germline trimming cut 5 bases from V and 4 bases from J; bases unmatched to any gene: 12. The CDR3 region has the DNA TGTGCCAGCAGCCCCGGCCCCCGGACTAGCGGGATTTACAATGAGCAGTTCTTC. Protein product: CASSPGPRTSGIYNEQFF. Filled out from reference TRBV7-6 and TRBJ2-1, the complete variable domain reads GAGVSQSPRYKVTKRGQDVALRCDPISGHVSLYWYRQALGQGPEFLTYFNYEAQQDKSGLPNDRFSAERPEGSISTLTIQRTEQRDSAMYRCASSPGPRTSGIYNEQFFGPGTRLTVL.